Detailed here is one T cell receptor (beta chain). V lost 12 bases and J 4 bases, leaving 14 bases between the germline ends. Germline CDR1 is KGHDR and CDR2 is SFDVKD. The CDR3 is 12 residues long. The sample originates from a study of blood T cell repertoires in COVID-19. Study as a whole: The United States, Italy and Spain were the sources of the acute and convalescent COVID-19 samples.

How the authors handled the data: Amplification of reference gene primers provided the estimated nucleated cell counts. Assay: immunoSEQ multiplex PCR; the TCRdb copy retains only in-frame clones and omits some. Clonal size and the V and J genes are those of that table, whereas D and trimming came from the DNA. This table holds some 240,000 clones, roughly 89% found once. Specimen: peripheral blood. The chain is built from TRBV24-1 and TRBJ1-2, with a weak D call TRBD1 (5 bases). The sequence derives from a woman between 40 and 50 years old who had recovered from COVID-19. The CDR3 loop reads CASGDSTYGYTF. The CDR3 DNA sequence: TGTGCCTCGGGAGACAGCACCTATGGCTACACCTTC.